The rows below give T cell receptor beta chains drawn from one sample of a study of shared clonotypes between healthy human individuals. Sequencing used immunoSEQ multiplex PCR; TCRdb keeps in-frame clones, though not all of them. Counted here are about 680,000 clones, around 92% occurring once; the ten biggest clones make up 24%. Sequences were obtained from naive CD8+ T cells sorted from blood. The receptor set was obtained from a man between 25 and 39 years old in good health. The CDR3 runs from the conserved cysteine through the conserved F or W. A D gene is named only where the DNA matches it firmly. Part of the rows lack a size; the others show once, few, many or a class for expanded clones.

clone size	V gene	J gene	D gene	CDR3 DNA	CDR3 protein
NA	TRBV29-1	TRBJ2-5	TRBD1	TGCAGCGTTGAAGAACCAGGGGACAGCCAAGAGACCCAGTACTTC	CSVEEPGDSQETQYF
NA	TRBV7-6	TRBJ2-7	NA	TGTGCCAGCAGCTTAGGAGGGGGGGGTACATACGAGCAGTACTTC	CASSLGGGGTYEQYF
NA	TRBV7-8	TRBJ1-4	NA	TGTGCCAGCAGCTTAGTGGATCCAGGAGTGACTAATGAAAAACTGTTTTTT	CASSLVDPGVTNEKLFF
NA	TRBV4-1	TRBJ2-1	NA	TGCGCCAGCAGCCAAGACCCGTCTTTGACGGGTGTCTACAATGAGCAGTTCTTC	CASSQDPSLTGVYNEQFF
NA	TRBV4-1	TRBJ1-2	NA	TGCGCCAGCAGCCAAGAGTGGGTTAACTATGGCTACACCTTC	CASSQEWVNYGYTF
NA	TRBV9	TRBJ1-1	NA	TGTGCCAGCAGCCTCTTACCCCGGGACGGTGACACTGAAGCTTTCTTT	CASSLLPRDGDTEAFF
NA	TRBV5-1	TRBJ1-3	NA	TGCGCCAGCAGCTTATCGCAGGACCTTGGAAACACCATATATTTT	CASSLSQDLGNTIYF
NA	TRBV4-1	TRBJ2-3	TRBD2	TGCGCCAGCAGCTCCTGGACTAGCGGGGAGAGGGATACGCAGTATTTT	CASSSWTSGERDTQYF
NA	TRBV7-9	TRBJ2-5	NA	TGTGCCAGCAGCTCAAAGCGCTTGGGAGAGACCCAGTACTTC	CASSSKRLGETQYF
NA	TRBV9	TRBJ2-2	NA	TGTGCCAGCAGCGTAGGGACACCGAACACCGGGGAGCTGTTTTTT	CASSVGTPNTGELFF
NA	TRBV19	TRBJ2-7	TRBD1	TGTGCCAGTAGTGCTGAGGGGGACAGGGGGCGACTCTACGAGCAGTACTTC	CASSAEGDRGRLYEQYF
once	TRBV27	TRBJ2-7	TRBD2	TGTGCCAGCAGTTTTTCTAGCGGGAGGGCAGGATACGAGCAGTACTTC	CASSFSSGRAGYEQYF
NA	TRBV5-4	TRBJ2-3	TRBD2	TGTGCCAGCAGCGAGGGACTAGCGGGAGCAGATACGCAGTATTTT	CASSEGLAGADTQYF
NA	TRBV7-9	TRBJ2-7	NA	TGTGCCAGCAGCTTTCCTGACAGCTACGAGCAGTACTTC	CASSFPDSYEQYF
NA	TRBV28	TRBJ1-1	NA	TGTGCCAGCAGTGAAAGGGGAATGAACACTGAAGCTTTCTTT	CASSERGMNTEAFF
NA	TRBV29-1	TRBJ2-2	TRBD2	TGCAGCGTCACTAGCGGGGGGACCGGGGAGCTGTTTTTT	CSVTSGGTGELFF
few	TRBV27	TRBJ2-6	NA	TGTGCCAGCAGTCCTTCAGACTCTGGGGCCAACGTCCTGACTTTC	CASSPSDSGANVLTF
NA	TRBV27	TRBJ1-1	NA	TGTGCCAGCAGCGAGTTTGAACGAGGAGGCAGGAGGGCTTTCTTT	CASSEFERGGRRAFF
NA	TRBV7-9	TRBJ1-1	NA	TGTGCCAGCAGCTTAGGGGGGGCAGTCGAAGCTTTCTTT	CASSLGGAVEAFF
NA	TRBV2	TRBJ2-7	TRBD1	TGTGCCAGCGGGGTGGGACAGGGGAGCTCCTACGAGCAGTACTTC	CASGVGQGSSYEQYF
NA	TRBV7-9	TRBJ1-5	NA	TGTGCCAGCAGCTTATCCGGCAGCAGCAATCAGCCCCAGCATTTT	CASSLSGSSNQPQHF
NA	TRBV13	TRBJ2-1	TRBD2	TGTGCCAGCAGCGTATCTAGCGGGAGGGCCCACAATGAGCAGTTCTTC	CASSVSSGRAHNEQFF
NA	TRBV12-5	TRBJ2-7	TRBD1	TGTGCTAGCCCGGGACAGGGTCAAGCGGGGAGCTCCTACGAGCAGTACTTC	CASPGQGQAGSSYEQYF
once	TRBV4-1	TRBJ2-7	TRBD2	TGCGCCAGCAGCCAAGTTCAGACTAGCGGGAGAACCGAGCAGTACTTC	CASSQVQTSGRTEQYF
NA	TRBV15	TRBJ2-3	NA	TGTGCCACCAGCAGAGTTTCGACAGGGGGCATAAGCGGGGGGTATCCCACAGATACGCAGTATTTT	CATSRVSTGGISGGYPTDTQYF
NA	TRBV27	TRBJ2-7	TRBD2	TGTGCCAGCAGTGCTAGCGGGGGCCTCTCCTACGAGCAGTACTTC	CASSASGGLSYEQYF
NA	TRBV27	TRBJ2-7	TRBD2	TGTGCCAGCAGTTTATGGGCAGGGAGGGCCCCCTACGAGCAGTACTTC	CASSLWAGRAPYEQYF
NA	TRBV2	TRBJ2-7	NA	TGTGCCAGCACTCCAGCAATATCCTACGAGCAGTACTTC	CASTPAISYEQYF
NA	TRBV27	TRBJ2-7	NA	TGTGCCAGCAGCCGTCAATACGGGAGTCACGAGCAGTACTTC	CASSRQYGSHEQYF
NA	TRBV9	TRBJ2-1	TRBD2	TGTGCCAGCAGCCCCTTAGCGGGAGTTTTCTCAAATGAGCAGTTCTTC	CASSPLAGVFSNEQFF
NA	TRBV4-1	TRBJ1-5	NA	TGCGCCAGCAGCCAAGATAACCCGACAGCTAGCAATCAGCCCCAGCATTTT	CASSQDNPTASNQPQHF
NA	TRBV18	TRBJ2-1	TRBD2	TGTGCCAGCTCACCAACTGCGGGAAGCGGGAGCGGTGGGGGCTACAATGAGCAGTTCTTC	CASSPTAGSGSGGGYNEQFF
NA	TRBV11-2	TRBJ1-2	NA	TGTGCCAGCAGCTTAGAATCCGCGGGGACCTATGGCTACACCTTC	CASSLESAGTYGYTF
NA	TRBV7-6	TRBJ2-2	NA	TGTGCCAGCAGCTCTGTAACCGGGGAGCTGTTTTTT	CASSSVTGELFF
NA	TRBV4-3	TRBJ1-4	NA	TGCGCCAGCAGCCAAGGACACCTTGCAACTAATGAAAAACTGTTTTTT	CASSQGHLATNEKLFF
NA	TRBV10-1	TRBJ2-3	TRBD2	TGCGCCAGCAGTGAGGGGACTAGCGGCACAGATACGCAGTATTTT	CASSEGTSGTDTQYF
NA	TRBV25-1	TRBJ2-5	NA	TGTGCCAGCAGTGGCGGCTGGCGGTACCAAGAGACCCAGTACTTC	CASSGGWRYQETQYF
NA	TRBV11-2	TRBJ2-2	NA	TGTGCCAGCAGCTTTTTGAGTTCGGGCACCGGGGAGCTGTTTTTT	CASSFLSSGTGELFF
NA	TRBV28	TRBJ1-5	TRBD1	TGTGCCAGCAGTTTGGACAGGGCCAATCAGCCCCAGCATTTT	CASSLDRANQPQHF
NA	TRBV27	TRBJ1-5	TRBD1	TGTGCCAGCACCTACAGGGGAGGCAATCAGCCCCAGCATTTT	CASTYRGGNQPQHF
NA	TRBV27	TRBJ1-1	NA	TGTGCCAGCAGTTTGGGGCGAGGGCGTCGGGCAGCTTTCTTT	CASSLGRGRRAAFF
NA	TRBV13	TRBJ1-5	NA	TGTGCCAGCAGCTTAGGCCAGGGAGGTCAGCCCCAGCATTTT	CASSLGQGGQPQHF
NA	TRBV11-2	TRBJ2-7	TRBD2	TGTGCCAGCAGCTTGAGGAGCGGGAGCGCGAACGAGCAGTACTTC	CASSLRSGSANEQYF
once	TRBV5-4	TRBJ2-3	NA	TGTGCCAGCAGTTCGAGGTGGGATGCAGATACGCAGTATTTT	CASSSRWDADTQYF
NA	TRBV4-3	TRBJ1-5	NA	TGCGCCAGCAGCCAAGATACGAGGCCGGGCAATCAGCCCCAGCATTTT	CASSQDTRPGNQPQHF
NA	TRBV6-4	TRBJ2-1	NA	TGTGCCAGCAGCCTACAGCCAATCCGGGAGAGATACAATGAGCAGTTCTTC	CASSLQPIRERYNEQFF
NA	TRBV4-1	TRBJ2-7	NA	TGCGCCAGCAGCCAAGCGGCTTTTGTAGGAAACGAGCAGTACTTC	CASSQAAFVGNEQYF
NA	TRBV7-9	TRBJ2-3	TRBD1	TGTGCCAGCAGCTTCCGGGACAGGGCTGTAGATACGCAGTATTTT	CASSFRDRAVDTQYF
NA	TRBV7-2	TRBJ2-7	TRBD2	TGTGCCAGCAGCCCCGGGACTAGCGAGTTCGAGCAGTACTTC	CASSPGTSEFEQYF
once	TRBV2	TRBJ2-7	NA	TGTGCCAGCAGGGTAGGCTACGAGCAGTACTTC	CASRVGYEQYF